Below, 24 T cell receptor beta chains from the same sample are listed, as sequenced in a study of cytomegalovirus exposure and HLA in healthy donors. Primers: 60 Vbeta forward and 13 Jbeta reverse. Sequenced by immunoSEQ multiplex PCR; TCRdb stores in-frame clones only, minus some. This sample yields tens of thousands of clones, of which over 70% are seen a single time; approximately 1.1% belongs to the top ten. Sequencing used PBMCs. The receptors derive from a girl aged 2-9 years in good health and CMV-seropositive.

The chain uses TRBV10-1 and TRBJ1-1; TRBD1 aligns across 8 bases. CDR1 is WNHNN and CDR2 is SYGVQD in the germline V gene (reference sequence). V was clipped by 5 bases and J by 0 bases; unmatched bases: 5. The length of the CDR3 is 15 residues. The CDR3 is CASSPTTGVNTEAFF. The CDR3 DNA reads TGCGCCAGCAGTCCCACGACAGGGGTGAACACTGAAGCTTTCTTT.

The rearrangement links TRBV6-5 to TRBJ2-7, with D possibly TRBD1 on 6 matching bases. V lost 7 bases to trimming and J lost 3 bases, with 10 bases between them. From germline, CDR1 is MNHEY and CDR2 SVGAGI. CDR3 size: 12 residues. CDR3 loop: CASTKGDYEQYF. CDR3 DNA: TGTGCCAGCACCAAGGGGGACTACGAGCAGTACTTC.

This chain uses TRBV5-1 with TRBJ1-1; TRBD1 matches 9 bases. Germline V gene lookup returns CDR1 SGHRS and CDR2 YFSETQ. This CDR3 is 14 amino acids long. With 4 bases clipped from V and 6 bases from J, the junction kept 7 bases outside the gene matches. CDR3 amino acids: CASSPLDRGPEAFF. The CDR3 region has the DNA TGCGCCAGCAGCCCTTTGGACAGGGGACCTGAAGCTTTCTTT.

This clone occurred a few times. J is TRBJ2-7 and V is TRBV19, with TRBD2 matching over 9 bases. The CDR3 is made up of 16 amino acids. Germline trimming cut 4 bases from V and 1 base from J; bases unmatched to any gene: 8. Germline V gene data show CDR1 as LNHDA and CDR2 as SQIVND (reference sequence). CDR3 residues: CASSSRLAGSSYEQYF. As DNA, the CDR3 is TGTGCCAGTAGTAGTCGGCTAGCGGGAAGTTCCTACGAGCAGTACTTC.

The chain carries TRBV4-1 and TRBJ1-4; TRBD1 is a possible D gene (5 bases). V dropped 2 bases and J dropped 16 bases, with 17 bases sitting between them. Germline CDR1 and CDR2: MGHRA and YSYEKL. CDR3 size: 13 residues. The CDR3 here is CASSQTRARVPFF. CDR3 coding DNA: TGCGCCAGCAGCCAAACCAGGGCCCGAGTCCCGTTTTTT.

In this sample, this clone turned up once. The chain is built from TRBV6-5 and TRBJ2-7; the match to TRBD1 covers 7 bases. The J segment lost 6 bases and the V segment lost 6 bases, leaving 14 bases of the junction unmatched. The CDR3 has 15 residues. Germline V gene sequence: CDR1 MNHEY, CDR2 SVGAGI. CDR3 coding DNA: TGTGCCAGCAGATATCGACAGGGTTCCGCCGGCGAGCAGTACTTC. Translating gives CASRYRQGSAGEQYF.

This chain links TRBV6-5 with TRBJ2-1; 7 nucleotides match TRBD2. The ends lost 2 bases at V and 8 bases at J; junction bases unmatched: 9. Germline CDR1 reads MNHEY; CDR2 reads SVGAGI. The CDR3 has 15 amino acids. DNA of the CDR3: TGTGCCAGCAGTTACCAAAGGACTAGAACACATGAGCAGTTCTTC. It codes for CASSYQRTRTHEQFF.

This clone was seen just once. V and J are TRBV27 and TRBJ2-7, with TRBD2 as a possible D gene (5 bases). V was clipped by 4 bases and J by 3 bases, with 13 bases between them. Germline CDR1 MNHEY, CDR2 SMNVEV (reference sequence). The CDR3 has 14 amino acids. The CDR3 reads CASSWNGIGYEQYF. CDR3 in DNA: TGTGCCAGCAGTTGGAACGGGATCGGCTACGAGCAGTACTTC.

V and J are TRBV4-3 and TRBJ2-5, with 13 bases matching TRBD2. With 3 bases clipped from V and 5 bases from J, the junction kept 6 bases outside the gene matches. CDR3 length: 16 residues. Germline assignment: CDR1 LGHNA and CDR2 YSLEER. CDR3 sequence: CASSHWTSGRGETQYF. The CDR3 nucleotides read TGCGCCAGCAGCCACTGGACTAGCGGGAGAGGGGAGACCCAGTACTTC.

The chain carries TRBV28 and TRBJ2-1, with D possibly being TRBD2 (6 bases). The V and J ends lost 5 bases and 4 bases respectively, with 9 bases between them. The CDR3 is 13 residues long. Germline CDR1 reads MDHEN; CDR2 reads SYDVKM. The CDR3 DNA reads TGTGCCAGCAGTCGGGACTCTTACAATGAGCAGTTCTTC. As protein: CASSRDSYNEQFF.

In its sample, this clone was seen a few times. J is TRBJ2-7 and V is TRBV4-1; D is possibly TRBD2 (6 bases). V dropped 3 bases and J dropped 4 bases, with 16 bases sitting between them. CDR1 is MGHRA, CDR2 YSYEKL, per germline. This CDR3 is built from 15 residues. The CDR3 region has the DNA TGCGCCAGCAGCCATCGCCACCTCGGACTATACGAGCAGTACTTC. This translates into CASSHRHLGLYEQYF.

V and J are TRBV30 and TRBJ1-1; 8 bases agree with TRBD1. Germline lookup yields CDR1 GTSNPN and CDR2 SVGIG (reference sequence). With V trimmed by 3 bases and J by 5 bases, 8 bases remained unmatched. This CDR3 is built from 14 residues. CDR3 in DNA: TGTGCCTGGAGCCTAGGACAGGGAGGGACTGAAGCTTTCTTT. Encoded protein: CAWSLGQGGTEAFF.

This CDR3 is CASSQDRAGGPLDTQYF. The CDR3, as DNA: TGCGCCAGCAGCCAAGATCGAGCGGGAGGGCCTTTAGATACGCAGTATTTT. This chain joins TRBV4-3 and TRBJ2-3; TRBD2 agrees at 10 bases. CDR3 length: 17 amino acids. The V segment lost 0 bases and the J segment 5 bases; nucleotides outside the gene matches: 8. Germline V gene data show CDR1 as LGHNA and CDR2 as YSLEER.

The CDR3 coding sequence is TGTGCCAGCAGTCTTGGACTGGAGACCCAGTACTTC. It is translated as CASSLGLETQYF. This sequence joins TRBV7-9 and TRBJ2-5, with D maybe TRBD2 (5 bases). Trimming cost V 6 bases and J 5 bases, with 10 bases left between them. This CDR3 spans 12 amino acids. Germline loops: CDR1 SEHNR, CDR2 FQNEAQ (reference sequence).

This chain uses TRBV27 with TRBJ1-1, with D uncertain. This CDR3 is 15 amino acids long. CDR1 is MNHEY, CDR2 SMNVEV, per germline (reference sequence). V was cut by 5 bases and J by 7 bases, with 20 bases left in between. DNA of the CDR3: TGTGCCAGCAGTCTTTCATACGATCTGAGGCATGAAGCTTTCTTT. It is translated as CASSLSYDLRHEAFF.

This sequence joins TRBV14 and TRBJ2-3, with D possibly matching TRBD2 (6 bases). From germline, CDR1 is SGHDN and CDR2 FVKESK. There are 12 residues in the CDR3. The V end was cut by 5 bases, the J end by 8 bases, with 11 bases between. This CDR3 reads CASSSPGLTQYF. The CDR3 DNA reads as TGTGCCAGCAGCTCCCCGGGACTTACGCAGTATTTT.

The chain's CDR3 is CSASRQSLTGNTIYF. CDR3 DNA sequence: TGCAGCGCCTCCAGACAGTCGTTGACTGGAAACACCATATATTTT. The V and J genes are TRBV29-1 and TRBJ1-3, with D possibly TRBD1 on 5 matching bases. Deletions cut 7 bases from V and 2 bases from J, with 18 bases between. Germline CDR1 reads SQVTM; CDR2 reads ANQGSEA. The length of the CDR3 is 15 residues. Complete variable domain (other parts from reference TRBV29-1 and TRBJ1-3): SAVISQKPSRDICQRGTSLTIQCQVDSQVTMMFWYRQQPGQSLTLIATANQGSEATYESGFVIDKFPISRPNLTFSTLTVSNMSPEDSSIYLCSASRQSLTGNTIYFGEGSWLTVV.

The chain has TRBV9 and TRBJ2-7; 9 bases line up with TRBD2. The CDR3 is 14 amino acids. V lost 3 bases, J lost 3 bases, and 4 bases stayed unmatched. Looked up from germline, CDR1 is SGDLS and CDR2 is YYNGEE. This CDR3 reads CASSETSGHYEQYF. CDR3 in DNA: TGTGCCAGCAGCGAGACTAGCGGCCACTACGAGCAGTACTTC.

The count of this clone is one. CDR3 in DNA: TGTGCCAGCAGTAAAGCGGGAGAGGAGCAGTACTTC. Translated, it gives CASSKAGEEQYF. V usage is TRBV13 and J usage is TRBJ2-7; 8 positions match TRBD2. Per germline, CDR1 PRHDT and CDR2 FYEKMQ (reference sequence). V shed 6 bases, J shed 7 bases, and the junction held 5 bases outside the gene matches. The CDR3 consists of 12 residues.

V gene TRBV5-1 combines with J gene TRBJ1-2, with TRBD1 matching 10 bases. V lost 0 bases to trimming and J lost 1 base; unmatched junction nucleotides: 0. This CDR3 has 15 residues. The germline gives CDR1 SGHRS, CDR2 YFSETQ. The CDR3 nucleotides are TGCGCCAGCAGCTTGGGGGACAGGGGTAACTATGGCTACACCTTC. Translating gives CASSLGDRGNYGYTF.

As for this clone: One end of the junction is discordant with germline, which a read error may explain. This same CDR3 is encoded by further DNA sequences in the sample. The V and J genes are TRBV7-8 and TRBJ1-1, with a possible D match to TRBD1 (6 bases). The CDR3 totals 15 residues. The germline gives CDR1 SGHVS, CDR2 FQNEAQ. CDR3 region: CASSSAGTRNTEAFF. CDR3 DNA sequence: TGTGCCAGCAGCTCCGCCGGGACAAGGAACACTGAGGCTTTCTTT.

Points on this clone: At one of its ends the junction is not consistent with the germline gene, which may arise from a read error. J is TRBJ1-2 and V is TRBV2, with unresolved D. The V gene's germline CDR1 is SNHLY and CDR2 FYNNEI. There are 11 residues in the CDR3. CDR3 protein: CASGEALGYTF. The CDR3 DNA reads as TGTGCCAGCGGTGAGGCTTTAGGCTACACCTTC.

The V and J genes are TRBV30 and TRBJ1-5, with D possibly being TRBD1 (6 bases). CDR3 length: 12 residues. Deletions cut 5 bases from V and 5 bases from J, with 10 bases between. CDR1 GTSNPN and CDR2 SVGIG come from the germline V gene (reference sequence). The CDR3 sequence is CAWGTFDQPQHF. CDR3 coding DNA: TGTGCCTGGGGGACATTTGATCAGCCCCAGCATTTT.

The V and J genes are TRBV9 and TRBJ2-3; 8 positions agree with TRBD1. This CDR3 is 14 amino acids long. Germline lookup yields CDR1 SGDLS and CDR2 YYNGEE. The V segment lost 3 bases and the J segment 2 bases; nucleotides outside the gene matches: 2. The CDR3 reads CASSGQGATDTQYF. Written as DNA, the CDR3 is TGTGCCAGCAGCGGGCAGGGGGCCACAGATACGCAGTATTTT.